A selection of T cell receptor beta chains follows, all from one sample in a study of blood T cell repertoires in COVID-19. Sequencing was performed with immunoSEQ multiplex PCR; in TCRdb, only in-frame clones are kept and a portion is missing. This table holds fewer than 300,000 clones, about 83% found once. The sequencing input was peripheral blood. Every receptor here comes from an elderly man with acute or convalescent COVID-19. Each CDR3 is given with its conserved first and last residue. The D gene is left open where the match is weak. Size is omitted from some rows. Given values are once, few, many or a class for expanded clones.

v_call	d_call	clone_size	j_call	cdr3_aa	cdr3_nt
TRBV28	.	.	TRBJ1-2	CASSSNYGYTF	TGTGCTTCCTCTAGTAACTATGGCTACACCTTC
TRBV7-9	TRBD1	.	TRBJ1-2	CASSSYRGQAYGYTF	TGTGCCAGCAGCTCATACAGGGGGCAGGCCTATGGCTACACCTTC
TRBV2	.	.	TRBJ2-3	CASSERGGSTDTQYF	TGTGCCAGCAGTGAAAGGGGAGGTAGCACAGATACGCAGTATTTT
TRBV27	TRBD2	.	TRBJ2-2	CASSTGRTGSGLAGGIRAGELFF	TGTGCCAGCAGTACCGGACGGACAGGGTCCGGGCTAGCGGGAGGGATTCGGGCCGGGGAGCTGTTTTTT
TRBV6-2/TRBV6-3	.	few	TRBJ1-5	CASSTRPLWAGVQPQHF	TGTGCCAGCAGTACGAGGCCCCTATGGGCAGGGGTTCAGCCCCAGCATTTT
TRBV9	TRBD2	once	TRBJ2-7	CASSVLVSGIDEQYF	TGTGCCAGCAGCGTATTAGTTAGCGGGATAGACGAGCAGTACTTC
TRBV2	TRBD1	.	TRBJ1-6	CASSARGKNSPLHF	TGTGCCAGCAGTGCCAGGGGGAAGAATTCACCCCTCCACTTT
TRBV5-4	TRBD1	.	TRBJ2-7	CASSHTGTGIYEQYF	TGTGCCAGCAGCCATACCGGGACAGGGATCTACGAGCAGTACTTC
TRBV10-2	.	.	TRBJ1-2	CASSAAGYGYTF	TGCGCCAGCAGTGCTGCAGGCTATGGCTACACCTTC
TRBV5-6	TRBD1	once	TRBJ2-1	CASSLGQGPYNEQFF	TGTGCCAGCAGCTTGGGACAGGGTCCCTACAATGAGCAGTTCTTC
TRBV2	TRBD2	.	TRBJ2-1	CASRAGLAGGDTYNEQFF	TGTGCCAGCAGGGCTGGACTAGCGGGGGGCGATACCTACAATGAGCAGTTCTTC
TRBV10-3	TRBD1	.	TRBJ2-6	CATGQGFGANVLTF	TGTGCCACGGGACAGGGGTTTGGGGCCAACGTCCTGACTTTC
TRBV2	.	once	TRBJ2-5	CASSTGEIFQETQYF	TGTGCCAGCAGTACAGGAGAAATTTTCCAAGAGACCCAGTACTTC
TRBV27	.	.	TRBJ1-1	CASSLSPAGGWTFF	TGTGCCAGCAGTTTATCTCCCGCGGGGGGCTGGACTTTCTTT
TRBV19	.	once	TRBJ2-7	CASSQRHRTYEQYF	TGTGCCAGTAGTCAGAGACACCGTACCTACGAGCAGTACTTC
TRBV2	.	.	TRBJ2-5	CASSRGQETQYF	TGTGCCAGCAGTAGGGGTCAAGAGACCCAGTACTTC
TRBV2	.	.	TRBJ1-4	CASSWGGANEKLFF	TGTGCCAGCAGCTGGGGGGGGGCTAATGAAAAACTGTTTTTT
TRBV19	.	.	TRBJ2-3	CASSTSPGQGPHTQYF	TGTGCCAGTAGTACTTCGCCGGGCCAGGGGCCTCATACGCAGTATTTT
TRBV4-1	TRBD1	.	TRBJ1-3	CASSQGQGASGNTIYF	TGCGCCAGCAGCCAAGGACAGGGGGCGTCGGGAAACACCATATATTTT
TRBV19	TRBD2	.	TRBJ2-3	CASSSRLAGVSTDTQYF	TGTGCCAGTAGTAGCCGACTAGCGGGAGTGAGCACAGATACGCAGTATTTT
TRBV11-3	TRBD2	.	TRBJ2-7	CAYLTSAKYEQYF	TGTGCCTACCTGACTAGCGCGAAGTACGAGCAGTACTTC
TRBV5-6	TRBD1	.	TRBJ2-7	CASSYRGLIYEQYF	TGTGCCAGCAGCTACAGGGGTTTGATCTACGAGCAGTACTTC
TRBV7-3	.	.	TRBJ2-5	CASSLSQQETQYF	TGTGCCAGCAGCTTAAGTCAGCAAGAGACCCAGTACTTC
TRBV3-1/TRBV3-2	.	few	TRBJ2-3	CASSPRGGRGLLTDTQYF	TGTGCCAGCAGCCCCAGGGGGGGCAGGGGGCTTCTCACAGATACGCAGTATTTT
TRBV14	.	once	TRBJ2-7	CASSQNRGGPYEQYF	TGTGCCAGCAGCCAAAACAGGGGAGGCCCCTACGAGCAGTACTTC
TRBV27	.	.	TRBJ2-2	CASRQSGLASPGELFF	TGTGCCAGCAGGCAGTCGGGGCTAGCGTCGCCCGGGGAGCTGTTTTTT
TRBV6-5	.	.	TRBJ1-1	CASRPRQTLNTEAFF	TGTGCCAGCAGACCCCGACAGACTCTGAACACTGAAGCTTTCTTT
TRBV5-1	TRBD2	.	TRBJ2-1	CASSVIGLANEQFF	TGCGCCAGCAGCGTTATAGGACTAGCCAATGAGCAGTTCTTC
TRBV27	.	.	TRBJ2-7	CASSPTPLPGTYEQYF	TGTGCCAGCAGTCCCACCCCCCTGCCAGGAACCTACGAGCAGTACTTC
TRBV2	TRBD1	.	TRBJ2-5	CASRQGALETQYF	TGTGCCAGCAGACAGGGGGCCTTGGAGACCCAGTACTTC
TRBV28	.	.	TRBJ1-2	CASRLGAQRGYTF	TGTGCCAGCAGACTGGGGGCTCAGCGTGGCTACACCTTC